One sample yielded the 30 T cell receptor beta chains listed below, sequenced in a study of blood T cell repertoires in COVID-19. The assay was immunoSEQ multiplex PCR, and TCRdb's table has in-frame clones only and misses some. This sample has about 410,000 clones, with about 89% found just once. Sequencing input: peripheral blood. The receptor source for this set is a woman in her forties with COVID-19, enrolled during active disease.

The V call is TRBV7-9, the J call TRBJ1-3, with 9 positions matching TRBD1. This CDR3 spans 17 amino acids. V shed 5 bases and J 5 bases; nucleotides not matched to a gene: 13. CDR1 is SEHNR, CDR2 FQNEAQ, per germline (reference sequence). The CDR3 reads CASSLGAGQGLRNTIYF. DNA of the CDR3: TGTGCCAGCAGCCTTGGGGCCGGACAGGGGTTAAGAAACACCATATATTTT.

The rearrangement joins TRBV24-1 to TRBJ1-2, with TRBD1 matching over 8 bases. V shed 6 bases and J 5 bases; nucleotides not matched to a gene: 10. The CDR3 length is 15 residues. Germline V lookup: CDR1 KGHDR, CDR2 SFDVKD. The CDR3 region has the DNA TGTGCCACCAGTCAGGCAGGGACAGGCGTATATGGCTACACCTTC. Translated: CATSQAGTGVYGYTF.

This clone has just one count. This chain joins TRBV3-1 (or the pseudogene TRBV3-2) and TRBJ2-7, with 8 bases lining up with TRBD1. Germline assignment: CDR1 LGHDT and CDR2 YNNKEL (reference sequence). The CDR3 has 15 amino acids. V lost 3 bases, J lost 0 bases, and 4 bases stayed unmatched. CDR3 nucleotides: TGTGCCAGCAGCCACAGGACAGGGAACTCCTACGAGCAGTACTTC. The encoded protein is CASSHRTGNSYEQYF.

This sequence joins TRBV5-1 and TRBJ1-2; 7 nucleotides match TRBD1. CDR1 is SGHRS, CDR2 YFSETQ, per germline. J lost 5 bases, V lost 3 bases, and 4 bases had no gene match. The CDR3 loop spans 13 amino acids. The CDR3 DNA reads TGCGCCAGCAGCTCAGACAGGGCGTATGGCTACACCTTC. Translation gives CASSSDRAYGYTF.

The chain links TRBV4-1 to TRBJ2-2; 10 bases fit TRBD2. The CDR3 extends over 18 amino acids. The germline CDR1 and CDR2 sequences are MGHRA and YSYEKL. Trimming at V came to 4 bases and at J to 5 bases, leaving 13 bases not matched to a gene. The CDR3 region has the DNA TGCGCCAGCAGCCCCCAACCGCTAGCGGGAGTTGAGACCGGGGAGCTGTTTTTT. Protein product: CASSPQPLAGVETGELFF.

The CDR3 sequence is CASSLSDSSNQPQHF. DNA for the CDR3: TGTGCCAGCAGCTTGTCGGACAGCAGCAATCAGCCCCAGCATTTT. This chain joins TRBV5-5 and TRBJ1-5, with D possibly matching TRBD1 (6 bases). The CDR3 is 15 residues long. Germline values: CDR1 SGHKS, CDR2 YYEKEE (reference sequence). V was clipped by 1 base and J by 1 base, with 9 bases between them. Variable domain in full (rest from reference TRBV5-5 and TRBJ1-5): DAGVTQSPTHLIKTRGQQVTLRCSPISGHKSVSWYQQVLGQGPQFIFQYYEKEERGRGNFPDRFSARQFPNYSSELNVNALLLGDSALYLCASSLSDSSNQPQHFGDGTRLSIL.

The gene calls are TRBV7-2 and TRBJ2-2; TRBD1 matches at 9 bases. The J segment lost 3 bases and the V segment lost 4 bases, leaving 6 bases of the junction unmatched. Germline assignment: CDR1 SGHTA and CDR2 FQGNSA. The length of the CDR3 is 16 residues. The CDR3 DNA reads TGTGCCAGCAGCTCTTACAGGGGGCGTGACACCGGGGAGCTGTTTTTT. Translated, it gives CASSSYRGRDTGELFF.

This rearrangement joins TRBV28 to TRBJ2-2, with 10 bases lining up with TRBD2. The CDR3 has 14 amino acids. Germline trimming cut 11 bases from V and 6 bases from J; bases unmatched to any gene: 9. Germline V gene data show CDR1 as MDHEN and CDR2 as SYDVKM. Here the CDR3 DNA reads TGTGCCGGCGGGGAGCGGGGGGGCCCCGGGGAGCTGTTTTTT. Translating gives CAGGERGGPGELFF.

About this clone: Other DNA sequences from this sample encode an identical CDR3 as well. This chain uses TRBV5-6 with TRBJ1-1; D unclear. Germline loops: CDR1 SGHDT, CDR2 YYEEEE. Trimming cost V 1 base and J 1 base, with 8 bases left between them. The CDR3 covers 14 residues. The CDR3 reads CASSLTGRNTEAFF. Here the CDR3 DNA reads TGTGCCAGCAGCTTGACCGGGAGGAACACTGAAGCTTTCTTT.

The rearrangement uses TRBV10-3 and TRBJ1-5, with D perhaps matching TRBD1 (6 bases). The CDR3 runs to 14 residues. Trimming took 8 bases from V and 7 from J, leaving 18 bases between them. CDR1 is ENHRY and CDR2 is SYGVKD in the germline V gene. CDR3 DNA: TGTGCCATCGCGGCGGGGGCAGGGGAACAGCCCCAGCATTTT. Protein: CAIAAGAGEQPQHF.

The rearrangement joins TRBV6-5 to TRBJ1-2; 9 nucleotides align to TRBD1. CDR1 is MNHEY, CDR2 SVGAGI, per germline. J lost 7 bases, V lost 2 bases, and 5 bases had no gene match. This CDR3 region has 14 residues. The CDR3 protein is CASSYQQGAVGYTF. The CDR3 DNA reads TGTGCCAGCAGTTACCAACAGGGGGCGGTTGGCTACACCTTC.

The rearrangement joins TRBV5-5 to TRBJ2-3, with 8 bases identical to TRBD1. The V gene's germline CDR1 is SGHKS and CDR2 YYEKEE (reference sequence). J lost 1 base, V lost 2 bases, and 9 bases had no gene match. The CDR3 consists of 17 residues. The CDR3 DNA follows: TGTGCCAGCAGCTTATATCCGACAGGGGCTGGCACAGATACGCAGTATTTT. Amino acid sequence: CASSLYPTGAGTDTQYF.

This chain connects TRBV18 to TRBJ1-4; 9 bases align to TRBD1. Germline V gene sequence: CDR1 KGHSH, CDR2 LQKENI. Trimming removed 1 base from V and 5 bases from J; junction bases left unmatched: 5. The CDR3 totals 16 residues. The CDR3 region has the DNA TGTGCCAGCTCACCACGGTACAGGGGGCAGAATGAAAAACTGTTTTTT. This translates into CASSPRYRGQNEKLFF.

This sequence joins TRBV27 and TRBJ1-5; D perhaps matches TRBD1 (5 bases). The CDR3 length is 15 residues. Trimming stripped 3 bases from V and 0 bases from J, with 9 bases between. CDR1 MNHEY and CDR2 SMNVEV come from the germline V gene (reference sequence). CDR3 in DNA: TGTGCCAGCAGTTTTCAGGGAATTAGCAATCAGCCCCAGCATTTT. Its translation: CASSFQGISNQPQHF.

The J gene is TRBJ2-3, the V gene TRBV5-1; D gene unclear. Germline V gene sequence: CDR1 SGHRS, CDR2 YFSETQ. The CDR3 loop spans 14 amino acids. Trimming left V 4 bases short and J 0 bases short, with 9 bases between. The CDR3 bases are TGCGCCAGCAGCCCCGTGAGAAGCACAGATACGCAGTATTTT. This sequence encodes CASSPVRSTDTQYF.

The chain uses TRBV6-2 or TRBV6-3 and TRBJ2-1; a possible D gene is TRBD2 (6 bases). Per germline, CDR1 MNHEY and CDR2 SVGEGT. Trimming pared 1 base from V and 2 bases from J, leaving 12 bases between. The CDR3 is 16 residues long. CDR3 protein: CASSYYPGTPYNEQFF. The CDR3 nucleotides read TGTGCCAGCAGTTACTACCCCGGGACTCCCTACAATGAGCAGTTCTTC.

The chain links TRBV7-2 to TRBJ2-3; 11 bases line up with TRBD1. Trimming took 5 bases from V and 4 from J; bases not matched to a gene: 2. The CDR3 covers 14 residues. CDR1 and CDR2 (germline): SGHTA, FQGNSA. CDR3 region: CASSRDRGADTQYF. The CDR3, as DNA: TGTGCCAGCAGCCGGGACAGGGGGGCAGATACGCAGTATTTT.

The chain uses TRBV6-2 or TRBV6-3 and TRBJ1-2, with 8 bases that match TRBD1. The CDR3 consists of 15 residues. Trimming removed 5 bases from V and 4 bases from J; junction bases left unmatched: 9. CDR1 and CDR2 (germline): MNHEY, SVGEGT. The CDR3 DNA sequence: TGTGCCAGCAGTACCCCGGACAGGGCCCGCTATGGCTACACCTTC. This translates into CASSTPDRARYGYTF.

J is TRBJ1-4 and V is TRBV2; D not certain. CDR3 length: 14 amino acids. V lost 6 bases to trimming and J lost 5 bases, with 13 bases between them. Germline V gives CDR1 SNHLY, CDR2 FYNNEI. This CDR3 reads CASSEEIRNEKLFF. The CDR3 DNA is TGTGCCAGCAGCGAGGAGATACGGAATGAAAAACTGTTTTTT. Together with reference TRBV2 and TRBJ1-4, the CDR3 gives the full variable domain: EPEVTQTPSHQVTQMGQEVILRCVPISNHLYFYWYRQILGQKVEFLVSFYNNEISEKSEIFDDQFSVERPDGSNFTLKIRSTKLEDSAMYFCASSEEIRNEKLFFGSGTQLSVL.

This clone was seen only once. The J gene is TRBJ2-7, the V gene TRBV6-1; 8 nucleotides match TRBD2. The CDR3 has 17 amino acids. The germline gives CDR1 MNHNS, CDR2 SASEGT. V was clipped by 3 bases and J by 4 bases; unmatched bases: 14. Here the CDR3 reads CASSDRSWPAGEYEQYF. The CDR3 bases are TGTGCCAGCAGTGATAGATCCTGGCCAGCGGGGGAGTACGAGCAGTACTTC.

J is TRBJ2-1 and V is TRBV7-9; 7 bases align to TRBD2. Germline V gene sequence: CDR1 SEHNR, CDR2 FQNEAQ (reference sequence). The CDR3 consists of 14 residues. The V segment lost 1 base and the J segment 12 bases; nucleotides outside the gene matches: 9. CDR3 in DNA: TGTGCCAGCAGCTTAGGTACGGGAGGTATTCCGCAGTTCTTC. Protein product: CASSLGTGGIPQFF.

A single count supports this clone. This rearrangement joins TRBV6-4 to TRBJ2-7; 13 bases match TRBD2. Unmatched junction bases numbered 2, after V lost 3 bases and J lost 6 bases. The germline V gene encodes CDR1 MRHNA and CDR2 SNTAGT. CDR3 length: 14 residues. The CDR3 region is CASSEGLAGSEQYF. The CDR3 DNA sequence: TGTGCCAGCAGTGAGGGACTAGCGGGATCCGAGCAGTACTTC.

This rearrangement joins TRBV19 to TRBJ2-1, with TRBD2 matching over 8 bases. This CDR3 has 19 amino acids. Trimming removed 6 bases from V and 10 bases from J; junction bases left unmatched: 26. Germline CDR1 is LNHDA and CDR2 is SQIVND (reference sequence). CDR3 DNA sequence: TGTGCCAGTAGCCATCAACCACCGGCCGGGACTAGGGAGGCGGGCGAGCAGTTCTTC. Residues: CASSHQPPAGTREAGEQFF.

CDR3 region: CASRHREGNTIYF. The CDR3 nucleotides read TGTGCCAGCAGACACAGGGAGGGAAACACCATATATTTT. The rearrangement joins TRBV5-4 to TRBJ1-3, with D perhaps TRBD1 (6 bases). From germline, CDR1 is SGHNT and CDR2 YYREEE (reference sequence). V lost 5 bases and J lost 4, with 10 bases in between. The CDR3 extends over 13 amino acids.

The chain links TRBV7-2 to TRBJ1-6, with TRBD1 matching 10 bases. CDR3 size: 14 residues. Germline CDR1 reads SGHTA; CDR2 reads FQGNSA. Trimming cost V 4 bases and J 12 bases; bases outside gene matches: 6. The CDR3: CASSSGTGDLPLHF. The DNA of the CDR3 is TGTGCCAGCAGCTCCGGGACAGGGGACTTACCCCTCCACTTT.

The gene calls are TRBV2 and TRBJ1-4, with TRBD1 as a possible D gene (5 bases). Trimming stripped 3 bases from V and 7 bases from J, with 12 bases between. CDR1 and CDR2 (germline): SNHLY, FYNNEI. The CDR3 runs to 14 residues. The CDR3 DNA sequence: TGTGCCAGCAGTGATGCCGGGGGTGCTGAAAAACTGTTTTTT. This sequence encodes CASSDAGGAEKLFF.

V gene TRBV30 combines with J gene TRBJ2-7, with 7 bases aligning to TRBD1. The CDR3 sequence is 14 residues long. The germline V gene encodes CDR1 GTSNPN and CDR2 SVGIG (reference sequence). J gave up 5 bases and V 0 bases, and 7 bases lay outside the gene matches. CDR3 nucleotides: TGTGCCTGGAGTGTACACGGCAGGGGGAACGAGCAGTACTTC. Its translation: CAWSVHGRGNEQYF.

This clone was seen a few times. This chain joins TRBV6-2 or TRBV6-3 and TRBJ1-2; possible D gene TRBD1, 5 bases. V was clipped by 6 bases and J by 7 bases, with 15 bases between them. Germline V gene sequence: CDR1 MNHEY, CDR2 SVGEGT. The CDR3 runs 13 residues. This CDR3 is CASSSRGAFGYTF. CDR3 coding DNA: TGTGCCAGCAGCTCACGCGGGGCTTTTGGCTACACCTTC.

This clone was seen a single time. CDR3 region: CASSLTGGNQPQHF. The CDR3 DNA reads as TGTGCCAGCAGCCTCACAGGGGGGAATCAGCCCCAGCATTTT. This chain links TRBV7-3 with TRBJ1-5, with 8 bases fitting TRBD1. The CDR3 spans 14 residues. Germline assignment: CDR1 SGHTA and CDR2 FQGTGA. The V segment lost 5 bases and the J segment 4 bases; nucleotides outside the gene matches: 4.

The J gene is TRBJ1-2, the V gene TRBV28; TRBD1 aligns across 9 bases. Unmatched junction bases numbered 18, after V lost 1 base and J lost 9 bases. The CDR3 totals 18 residues. The V gene's germline CDR1 is MDHEN and CDR2 SYDVKM. CDR3 coding DNA: TGTGCCAGCAGTTTATTAGGACGGCCAGACCGGGACAGGGAAAGCTACACCTTC. This sequence encodes CASSLLGRPDRDRESYTF.